This TCR beta chain was identified in a study of T-cell reconstitution after alpha-beta-depleted transplantation in children (dated by TCRdb to about 2016). Describing the broader study: T-cell immune reconstitution after TCRalphabeta/CD19-depleted allogeneic hematopoietic cell transplantation in children was quantitatively tracked in the study by means of TCR repertoire profiling.

The germline ends are 11 bases apart after V is trimmed by 7 bases and J by 1 base. The CDR3 covers 14 residues, taking in both the cysteine and the phenylalanine. Here the CDR3 DNA is all that survives: 42 bases in frame from base 1. As regards this clonotype: Its antigen is unknown. No base-level quality is on record; no much larger clone is a single base apart.

Library construction relied on PCR. The listed sequencing device is Illumina HiSeq 2500. Molecular barcoding was employed in the preparation of TCR libraries, with unique molecular identifiers being used to normalize TCRbeta repertoire quantification. TCRdb took the public reads, trimmed them with fastp at Q25, ran MiXCR for clone calling and kept in-frame beta chains. For every CDR3 protein sequence, its rows merge into one entry that carries the most common genes and DNA. A total of around 400,000 distinct CDR3 sequences appear in this sample, 20% of them only once. The top ten clones comprise 3.8% of the sample.

The rearrangement combines TRBV12-3 or TRBV12-4 with TRBJ2-1; the D gene is perhaps TRBD1 or TRBD2, each of them matching over 5 bases. Here the sequenced sample was PBMCs from the stem cell graft donor, taken from the stem cell graft. The origin of this receptor is a human donor who donated a stem cell graft to a child with acute myeloid leukemia. The CDR3 protein sequence reads: CASIGTDSYNEQFF. The DNA sequence is as follows: TGTGCCAGCATCGGGACGGATTCCTACAATGAGCAGTTCTTC.